This T cell receptor (beta chain) came from a study of beta chain features in type 1 diabetes. Study-wide findings and caveats: When VDJ junctions were examined, type 1 diabetes patients showed fewer insertions and more deletions. Naive, central memory and Treg TCRB repertoires appeared more alike in patients than in healthy donors.

The CDR3 has 11 amino acids. With 0 bases removed from V and 8 bases from J, the gap between germline ends came to 3 bases. Germline CDR1 SGHNT, CDR2 YYREEE (reference sequence). The isolated RNA, all of it, was reverse transcribed, so expressed TCRB transcripts were what got sequenced. The repertoire was sequenced with immunoSEQ multiplex PCR; TCRdb's copy has only in-frame clones and lacks some. Found here are 900,000 or so clones, 15% to 20% of them singletons; the top ten hold 0.02% to 0.025%. On this clone: Its cognate antigen is unknown.

Without exception, sorted populations had purity beyond 98%. Specimen: naive CD4+ T cells from blood. The sequence came from a woman younger than 30 in good health. This chain connects TRBV5-4 to TRBJ2-1; D is unresolved. The CDR3 region is CASSLAHEQFF. The CDR3 region has the DNA TGTGCCAGCAGCTTGGCTCATGAGCAGTTCTTC.